Listed below are T cell receptor beta chains from one sample, sequenced in a study of blood T cell repertoires in COVID-19. The method was immunoSEQ multiplex PCR; TCRdb's version includes in-frame clones alone and lacks a portion of them. The table has 310,000 or so clones, around 90% seen once. Sequenced material: peripheral blood. The source is a man in his 70s with acute or convalescent COVID-19. Both conserved end residues are part of each CDR3. The D gene is left open where the match is weak. Expanded clones are given a class, and other clones once, few, many or no size at all.

j_call v_call d_call clone_size cdr3_aa cdr3_nt
TRBJ2-1 TRBV19 . . CASSIDYSYEQFF TGTGCCAGTAGTATCGACTACTCCTATGAGCAGTTCTTC
TRBJ1-1 TRBV7-2 TRBD1 once CASSSDRANTEAFF TGTGCCAGCAGCTCTGACAGGGCGAACACTGAAGCTTTCTTT
TRBJ2-5 TRBV18 TRBD1 . CASSPGQEGTQYF TGTGCCAGCTCACCGGGACAGGAAGGGACCCAGTACTTC
TRBJ2-3 TRBV9 TRBD2 . CASSGQAGGSTDTQYF TGTGCCAGCAGCGGGCAAGCGGGAGGGAGCACAGATACGCAGTATTTT
TRBJ1-2 TRBV6-6 . once CASSSRQGPLYYGYTF TGTGCCAGCAGCTCCCGCCAGGGGCCTTTATACTATGGCTACACCTTC
TRBJ2-1 TRBV19 . . CASSIGQANEQFF TGTGCCAGTAGTATAGGACAGGCCAATGAGCAGTTCTTC
TRBJ2-1 TRBV5-1 TRBD1 . CASSSGTVTYNEQFF TGCGCCAGCAGCTCCGGGACAGTGACGTACAATGAGCAGTTCTTC
TRBJ1-4 TRBV4-2 . . CASSQSLGAREKLFF TGTGCCAGCAGCCAAAGCCTGGGGGCTCGGGAAAAACTGTTTTTT
TRBJ1-1 TRBV30 . few CAWSTDSTLSTEAFF TGTGCCTGGAGTACGGACAGTACGTTGAGTACTGAAGCTTTCTTT
TRBJ2-3 TRBV7-9 . . CASTLRTDTQYF TGTGCCAGCACTCTCCGCACAGATACGCAGTATTTT
TRBJ1-4 TRBV9 . . CASSGGVREKLFF TGTGCCAGCAGCGGCGGGGTCCGTGAAAAACTGTTTTTT
TRBJ1-6 TRBV19 TRBD1 . CASSITGDRFSPLHF TGTGCCAGTAGTATAACGGGGGACAGATTTTCACCCCTCCACTTT
TRBJ1-1 TRBV19 . . CARPTGNTEAFF TGTGCCAGACCAACAGGGAACACTGAAGCTTTCTTT
TRBJ2-3 TRBV3-1/TRBV3-2 TRBD2 . CASSPLAGDSTDTQYF TGTGCCAGCAGCCCCCTAGCGGGGGATAGCACAGATACGCAGTATTTT
TRBJ2-5 TRBV9 TRBD2 few CASSAGLAGGPPLGETQYF TGTGCCAGCAGCGCAGGACTAGCGGGAGGACCACCCCTAGGGGAGACCCAGTACTTC
TRBJ2-7 TRBV13 TRBD1 . CASSGAGQGAHEQYF TGTGCCAGCAGCGGAGCAGGACAGGGGGCGCACGAGCAGTACTTC
TRBJ1-2 TRBV4-2 TRBD1 . CASSQVQGNYGYTF TGTGCCAGCAGCCAAGTACAGGGGAACTATGGCTACACCTTC
TRBJ2-2 TRBV9 . . CASSVATNTGELFF TGTGCCAGCAGCGTAGCTACTAACACCGGGGAGCTGTTTTTT
TRBJ2-1 TRBV2 . . CASHGGALGNEQFF TGTGCCAGCCATGGCGGTGCCTTAGGCAATGAGCAGTTCTTC
TRBJ2-3 TRBV6-6 . . CASQGGQVDTQYF TGTGCCAGCCAGGGGGGCCAGGTGGATACGCAGTATTTT
TRBJ1-2 TRBV15 . . CATSVLGGARSYGYTF TGTGCCACCAGCGTCCTCGGAGGGGCGCGTAGCTATGGCTACACCTTC
TRBJ1-5 TRBV12-3/TRBV12-4 . . CASSYRQSGAQHF TGTGCCAGCAGTTACCGACAGAGTGGGGCCCAGCATTTT
TRBJ2-5 TRBV28 TRBD1 . CASSDPGTGLQETQYF TGTGCCAGCAGTGACCCCGGGACAGGGCTTCAAGAGACCCAGTACTTC
TRBJ1-4 TRBV10-3 . few CASRTDLGGKLFF TGTGCCAGCCGGACAGACCTAGGGGGAAAACTGTTTTTT
TRBJ2-1 TRBV2 TRBD2 . CASSARTSGGLGQFF TGTGCCAGCAGTGCCAGGACTAGCGGGGGGTTGGGGCAGTTCTTC
TRBJ1-3 TRBV7-2 . . CASSIATGAGNTIYF TGTGCCAGCAGCATCGCGACAGGCGCTGGAAACACCATATATTTT
TRBJ2-7 TRBV19 . . CASRADLATYEQYF TGTGCCAGTAGAGCGGACCTAGCCACCTACGAGCAGTACTTC
TRBJ1-5 TRBV2 TRBD1 few CASRRQGGNQPQHF TGTGCCAGCAGAAGACAGGGAGGCAATCAGCCCCAGCATTTT
TRBJ2-2 TRBV5-4 TRBD1 . CASSERAGGSGELFF TGTGCCAGCAGCGAGAGGGCAGGGGGCTCCGGGGAGCTGTTTTTT
TRBJ2-7 TRBV6-2/TRBV6-3 TRBD2 once CASSNREASYEQYF TGTGCCAGCAGTAACCGGGAGGCCTCCTACGAGCAGTACTTC
TRBJ2-1 TRBV10-3 . . CAISLQSGSSYNEQFF TGTGCCATCAGTCTACAGTCGGGGTCCTCCTACAATGAGCAGTTCTTC
TRBJ1-2 TRBV5-4 . . CASSLGGGGGYTF TGTGCCAGCAGCCTAGGCGGGGGAGGCGGCTACACCTTC
TRBJ2-3 TRBV5-1 . . CASSRGLRDTQYF TGCGCCAGCAGCAGGGGTTTGAGGGATACGCAGTATTTT
TRBJ2-6 TRBV9 . once CASSPSSGANVLTF TGTGCCAGCAGCCCTTCGTCTGGGGCCAACGTCCTGACTTTC
TRBJ2-7 TRBV29-1 TRBD1 . CSASGQGYEQYF TGCAGCGCCTCGGGACAGGGATACGAGCAGTACTTC
TRBJ2-6 TRBV27 TRBD1 few CASTAGGFGANVLTF TGTGCCAGCACCGCAGGGGGCTTTGGGGCCAACGTCCTGACTTTC
TRBJ2-7 TRBV5-4 TRBD2 . CASSLKSGTRVMNEQYF TGTGCCAGCAGCTTGAAATCCGGGACTAGGGTAATGAACGAGCAGTACTTC
TRBJ2-3 TRBV29-1 . . CSIKNRDTGIDTQYF TGCAGCATAAAAAACCGGGACACTGGGATCGATACGCAGTATTTT
TRBJ1-5 TRBV29-1 . . CSVPEAQDQPQHF TGCAGCGTTCCCGAGGCGCAAGATCAGCCCCAGCATTTT
TRBJ2-1 TRBV10-1 TRBD2 . CASSEGRGGGPGNEQFF TGCGCCAGCAGTGAGGGTCGCGGCGGGGGGCCTGGGAATGAGCAGTTCTTC
TRBJ2-4 TRBV28 TRBD1 . CASSTNGQGGKNIQYF TGTGCCAGCAGCACAAACGGACAGGGCGGCAAAAACATTCAGTACTTC
TRBJ1-1 TRBV2 . . CASTQGTSTEAFF TGTGCCAGCACTCAGGGAACTTCCACTGAAGCTTTCTTT
TRBJ1-2 TRBV6-5 TRBD1 . CASREGQGAHF TGTGCCAGCAGAGAGGGACAGGGAGCCCACTTC
TRBJ2-1 TRBV2 TRBD1 . CASSLTGANEQFF TGTGCCAGCAGTCTCACAGGGGCCAATGAGCAGTTCTTC
TRBJ1-1 TRBV5-4 TRBD1 . CASSTGTGDTEAFF TGTGCCAGCAGCACAGGGACAGGGGATACTGAAGCTTTCTTT
TRBJ2-5 TRBV5-6 . . CASSWPQETQYF TGTGCCAGCAGCTGGCCCCAAGAGACCCAGTACTTC
TRBJ1-5 TRBV4-2 TRBD1 . CASSQSGGAKPQHF TGTGCCAGCAGCCAATCAGGGGGCGCAAAGCCCCAGCATTTT
TRBJ2-7 TRBV10-3 TRBD2 . CAISEGSGGPYEQYF TGTGCCATCAGTGAGGGTAGCGGGGGACCCTACGAGCAGTACTTC
TRBJ2-2 TRBV9 TRBD2 . CASSLWTSGETGELFF TGTGCCAGCAGCCTATGGACTAGCGGGGAGACCGGGGAGCTGTTTTTT
TRBJ2-5 TRBV18 . . CASSPGLRETQYF TGTGCCAGCTCACCTGGTCTCCGGGAGACCCAGTACTTC
TRBJ2-7 TRBV6-1 TRBD2 . CASSESLAGWGSLSEQYF TGTGCCAGCAGTGAATCCCTAGCGGGGTGGGGGTCACTTTCCGAGCAGTACTTC
TRBJ2-7 TRBV6-1 . . CASSERTVTYEQYF TGTGCCAGCAGTGAACGAACAGTTACCTACGAGCAGTACTTC
TRBJ2-5 TRBV6-2/TRBV6-3 . once CASSRGARETQYF TGTGCCAGCAGTCGGGGGGCCCGAGAGACCCAGTACTTC
TRBJ2-3 TRBV5-5 . . CASSLLGSLSTDTQYF TGTGCCAGCAGCTTGCTTGGTAGCCTTAGCACAGATACGCAGTATTTT
TRBJ1-5 TRBV4-1 . . CASSQDLGAVSNQPQHF TGCGCCAGCAGCCAAGATCTTGGGGCAGTTAGCAATCAGCCCCAGCATTTT
TRBJ1-2 TRBV28 TRBD1 . CASSETLQGNYGYTF TGTGCCAGCAGTGAAACGCTACAGGGGAACTATGGCTACACCTTC
TRBJ2-7 TRBV19 TRBD1 . CASSGTETYEQYF TGTGCCAGTAGCGGGACAGAAACCTACGAGCAGTACTTC